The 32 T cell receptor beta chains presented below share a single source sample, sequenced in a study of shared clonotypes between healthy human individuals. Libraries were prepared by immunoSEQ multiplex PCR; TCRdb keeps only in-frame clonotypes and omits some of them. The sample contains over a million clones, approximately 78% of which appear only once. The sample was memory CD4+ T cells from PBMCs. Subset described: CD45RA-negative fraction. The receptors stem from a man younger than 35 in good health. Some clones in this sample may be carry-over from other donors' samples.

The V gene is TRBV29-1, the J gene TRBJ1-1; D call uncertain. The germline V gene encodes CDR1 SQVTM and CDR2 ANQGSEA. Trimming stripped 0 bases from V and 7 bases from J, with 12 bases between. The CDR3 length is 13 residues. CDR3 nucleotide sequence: TGCAGCGTTGAAGATTTGGTGGCGGATGAAGCTTTCTTT. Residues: CSVEDLVADEAFF.

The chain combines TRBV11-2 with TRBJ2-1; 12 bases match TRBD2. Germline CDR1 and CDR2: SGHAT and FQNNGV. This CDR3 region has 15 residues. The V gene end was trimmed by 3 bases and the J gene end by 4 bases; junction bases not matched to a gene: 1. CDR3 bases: TGTGCCAGCAGCTTCGGACTAGCGGGGTACAATGAGCAGTTCTTC. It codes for CASSFGLAGYNEQFF. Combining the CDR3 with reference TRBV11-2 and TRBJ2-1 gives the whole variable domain EAGVAQSPRYKIIEKRQSVAFWCNPISGHATLYWYQQILGQGPKLLIQFQNNGVVDDSQLPKDRFSAERLKGVDSTLKIQPAKLEDSAVYLCASSFGLAGYNEQFFGPGTRLTVL.

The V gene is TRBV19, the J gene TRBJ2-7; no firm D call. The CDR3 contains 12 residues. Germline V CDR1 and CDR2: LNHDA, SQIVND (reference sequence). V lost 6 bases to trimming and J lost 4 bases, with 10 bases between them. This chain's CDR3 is CASSPTLYEQYF. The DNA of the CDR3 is TGTGCCAGTAGCCCCACACTATACGAGCAGTACTTC.

The CDR3: CASRKPGQSGELFF. The CDR3 nucleotides read TGTGCCAGCAGAAAACCAGGGCAATCCGGGGAGCTGTTTTTT. The rearrangement links TRBV6-1 to TRBJ2-2, with D tentatively TRBD1 (5 bases). The CDR3 contains 14 residues. Looked up from germline, CDR1 is MNHNS and CDR2 is SASEGT. The V gene lost 6 bases and the J gene lost 6 bases, with 14 bases spanning the gap.

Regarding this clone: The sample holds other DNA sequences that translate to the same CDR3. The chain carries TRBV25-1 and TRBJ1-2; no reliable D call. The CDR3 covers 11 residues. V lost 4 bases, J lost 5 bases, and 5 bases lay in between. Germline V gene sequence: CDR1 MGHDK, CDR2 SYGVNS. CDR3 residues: CASSVGYGYTF. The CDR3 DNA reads TGTGCCAGCAGTGTGGGGTATGGCTACACCTTC.

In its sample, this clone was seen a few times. CDR3 sequence: CASSVRRNTGELFF. CDR3 sequence (DNA): TGTGCCAGCAGCGTCAGGCGGAACACCGGGGAGCTGTTTTTT. The gene calls are TRBV9 and TRBJ2-2; D not resolved. The germline V gene encodes CDR1 SGDLS and CDR2 YYNGEE. There are 14 residues in the CDR3. Trimming pared 2 bases from V and 1 base from J, leaving 6 bases between.

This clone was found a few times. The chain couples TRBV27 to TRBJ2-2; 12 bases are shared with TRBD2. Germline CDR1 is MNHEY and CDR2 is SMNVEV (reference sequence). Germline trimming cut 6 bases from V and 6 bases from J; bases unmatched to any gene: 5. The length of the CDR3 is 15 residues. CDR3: CASRTTSGRPGELFF. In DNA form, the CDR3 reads TGTGCCAGCAGGACTACTAGCGGGAGGCCCGGGGAGCTGTTTTTT.

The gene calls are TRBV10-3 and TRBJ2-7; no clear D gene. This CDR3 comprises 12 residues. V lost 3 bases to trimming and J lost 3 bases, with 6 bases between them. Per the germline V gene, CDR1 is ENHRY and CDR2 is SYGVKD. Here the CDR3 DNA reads TGTGCCATCAGTGAACAGCGCTACGAGCAGTACTTC. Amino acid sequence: CAISEQRYEQYF.

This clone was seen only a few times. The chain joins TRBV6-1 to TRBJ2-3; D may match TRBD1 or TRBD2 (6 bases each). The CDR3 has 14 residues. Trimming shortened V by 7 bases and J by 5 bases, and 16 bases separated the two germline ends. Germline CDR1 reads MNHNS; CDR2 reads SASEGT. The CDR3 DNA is TGTGCCAGCACGGGGGCAGGGCCGAGAGATACGCAGTATTTT. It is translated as CASTGAGPRDTQYF.

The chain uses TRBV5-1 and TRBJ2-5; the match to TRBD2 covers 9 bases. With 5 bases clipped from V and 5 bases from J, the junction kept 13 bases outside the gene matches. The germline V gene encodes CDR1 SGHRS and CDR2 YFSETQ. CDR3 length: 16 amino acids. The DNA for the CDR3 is TGCGCCAGCAGGTCGGGGCTAGCGGGATTCGGTGAGACCCAGTACTTC. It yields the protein CASRSGLAGFGETQYF.

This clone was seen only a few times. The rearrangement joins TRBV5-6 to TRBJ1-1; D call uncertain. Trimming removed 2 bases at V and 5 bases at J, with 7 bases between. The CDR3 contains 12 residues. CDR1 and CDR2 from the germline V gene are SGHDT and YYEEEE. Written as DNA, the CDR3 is TGTGCCAGCAGCTTCGGTGGAACTGAAGCTTTCTTT. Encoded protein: CASSFGGTEAFF.

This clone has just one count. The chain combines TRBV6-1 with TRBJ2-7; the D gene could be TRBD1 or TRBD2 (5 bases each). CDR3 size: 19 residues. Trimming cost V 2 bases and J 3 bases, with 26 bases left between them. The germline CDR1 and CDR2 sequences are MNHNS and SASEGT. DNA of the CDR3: TGTGCCAGCAGTGAATTGGGGGTGGCTAGAAGCGCATCGGGCTACGAGCAGTACTTC. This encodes CASSELGVARSASGYEQYF.

The CDR3 DNA follows: TGTGCCAGCTCCCCAACAGGGGTGGCTAATGAAAAACTGTTTTTT. Translating gives CASSPTGVANEKLFF. This rearrangement joins TRBV18 to TRBJ1-4, with TRBD1 identical over 7 bases. Germline V lookup: CDR1 KGHSH, CDR2 LQKENI. With V trimmed by 6 bases and J by 3 bases, 7 bases remained unmatched. CDR3 length: 15 amino acids.

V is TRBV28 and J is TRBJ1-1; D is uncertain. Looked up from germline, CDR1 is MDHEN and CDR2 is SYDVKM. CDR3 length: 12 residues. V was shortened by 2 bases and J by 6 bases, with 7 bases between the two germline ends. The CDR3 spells CASSLRPAEAFF. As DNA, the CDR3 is TGTGCCAGCAGTTTACGGCCAGCTGAAGCTTTCTTT. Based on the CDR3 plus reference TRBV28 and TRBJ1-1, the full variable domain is DVKVTQSSRYLVKRTGEKVFLECVQDMDHENMFWYRQDPGLGLRLIYFSYDVKMKEKGDIPEGYSVSREKKERFSLILESASTNQTSMYLCASSLRPAEAFFGQGTRLTVV.

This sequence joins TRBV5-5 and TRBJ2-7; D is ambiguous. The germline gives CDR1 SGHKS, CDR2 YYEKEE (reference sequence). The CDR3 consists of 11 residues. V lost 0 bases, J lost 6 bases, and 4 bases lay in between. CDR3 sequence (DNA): TGTGCCAGCAGCTTGGGTCCCGAGCAGTACTTC. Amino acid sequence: CASSLGPEQYF.

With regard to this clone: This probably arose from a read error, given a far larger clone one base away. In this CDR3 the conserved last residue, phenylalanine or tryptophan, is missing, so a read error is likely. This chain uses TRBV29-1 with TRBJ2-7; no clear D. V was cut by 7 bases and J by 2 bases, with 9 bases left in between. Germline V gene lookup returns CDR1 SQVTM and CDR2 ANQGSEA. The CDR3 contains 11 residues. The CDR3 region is CSATAPYEQYL. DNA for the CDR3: TGCAGCGCCACAGCGCCCTACGAGCAGTACCTC.

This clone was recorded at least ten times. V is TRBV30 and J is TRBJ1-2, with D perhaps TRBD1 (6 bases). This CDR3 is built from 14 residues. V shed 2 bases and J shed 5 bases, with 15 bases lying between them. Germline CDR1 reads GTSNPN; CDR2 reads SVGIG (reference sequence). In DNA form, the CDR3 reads TGTGCCTGGAGTCCCAAGGGGGACCCGTATGGCTACACCTTC. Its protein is CAWSPKGDPYGYTF.

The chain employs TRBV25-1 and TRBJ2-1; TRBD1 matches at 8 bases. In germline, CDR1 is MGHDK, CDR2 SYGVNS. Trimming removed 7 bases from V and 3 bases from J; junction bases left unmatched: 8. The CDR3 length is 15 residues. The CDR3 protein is CASILDRGYYNEQFF. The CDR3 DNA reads TGTGCCAGCATCCTAGACAGGGGCTACTACAATGAGCAGTTCTTC.

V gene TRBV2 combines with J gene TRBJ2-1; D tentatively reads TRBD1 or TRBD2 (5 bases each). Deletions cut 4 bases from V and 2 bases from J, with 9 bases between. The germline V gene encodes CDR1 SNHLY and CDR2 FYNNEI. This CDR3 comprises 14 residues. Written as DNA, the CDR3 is TGTGCCAGCAGTGGGTTGGGACCCTACAATGAGCAGTTCTTC. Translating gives CASSGLGPYNEQFF.

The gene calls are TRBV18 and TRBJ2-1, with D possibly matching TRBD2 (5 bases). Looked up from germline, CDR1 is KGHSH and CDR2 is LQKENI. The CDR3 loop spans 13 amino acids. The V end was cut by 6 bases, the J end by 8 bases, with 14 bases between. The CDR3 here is CASSPSFGDEQFF. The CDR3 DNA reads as TGTGCCAGCTCCCCATCGTTCGGGGATGAGCAGTTCTTC.

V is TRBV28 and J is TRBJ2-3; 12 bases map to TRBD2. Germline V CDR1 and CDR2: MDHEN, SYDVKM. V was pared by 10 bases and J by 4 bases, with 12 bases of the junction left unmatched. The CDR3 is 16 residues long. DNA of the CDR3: TGTGCCACCAAGTCCCCGACTAGCGGGAGATCAGATACGCAGTATTTT. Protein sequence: CATKSPTSGRSDTQYF.

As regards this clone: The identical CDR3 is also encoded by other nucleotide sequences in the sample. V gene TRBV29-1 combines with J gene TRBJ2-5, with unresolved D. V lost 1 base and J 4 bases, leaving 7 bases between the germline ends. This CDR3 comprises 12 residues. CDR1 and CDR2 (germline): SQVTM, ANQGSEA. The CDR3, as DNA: TGCAGCGTTGAAGGTGTTGGAGAGACCCAGTACTTC. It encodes CSVEGVGETQYF. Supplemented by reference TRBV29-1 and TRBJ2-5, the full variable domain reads SAVISQKPSRDICQRGTSLTIQCQVDSQVTMMFWYRQQPGQSLTLIATANQGSEATYESGFVIDKFPISRPNLTFSTLTVSNMSPEDSSIYLCSVEGVGETQYFGPGTRLLVL.

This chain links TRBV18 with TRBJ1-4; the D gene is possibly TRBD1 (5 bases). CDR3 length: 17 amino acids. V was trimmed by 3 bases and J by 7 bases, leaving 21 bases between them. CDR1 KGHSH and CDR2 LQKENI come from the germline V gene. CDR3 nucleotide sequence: TGTGCCAGCTCACCTTCCGGGACCCCCGAGGGAGGTGAAAAACTGTTTTTT. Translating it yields CASSPSGTPEGGEKLFF.

CDR3 residues: CASSVRWLAGDTQYF. DNA of the CDR3: TGTGCCAGCAGCGTCCGTTGGCTAGCGGGGGATACGCAGTATTTT. The V and J genes are TRBV9 and TRBJ2-3; TRBD2 aligns across 9 bases. The J segment lost 6 bases and the V segment lost 2 bases, leaving 7 bases of the junction unmatched. This CDR3 is 15 amino acids long. Looked up from germline, CDR1 is SGDLS and CDR2 is YYNGEE.

For the CDR3, the DNA is TGTGCCAGCAGCCCCCAGGGGCCTATTAACACCGGGGAGCTGTTTTTT. It yields the protein CASSPQGPINTGELFF. The chain combines TRBV7-2 with TRBJ2-2; TRBD1 is a possible D gene (6 bases). Trimming removed 5 bases at V and 2 bases at J, with 15 bases between. The germline gives CDR1 SGHTA, CDR2 FQGNSA. The CDR3 covers 16 residues.

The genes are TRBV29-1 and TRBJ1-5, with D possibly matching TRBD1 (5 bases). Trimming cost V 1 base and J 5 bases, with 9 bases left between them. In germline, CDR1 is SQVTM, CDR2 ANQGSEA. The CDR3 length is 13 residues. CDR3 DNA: TGCAGCGTTGAAGTTTCCAGGGATCAGCCCCAGCATTTT. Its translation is CSVEVSRDQPQHF.

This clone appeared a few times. The CDR3 DNA reads TGTGCCAGCAGCTTATCTAGCGGGTACGAGCAGTACTTC. It codes for CASSLSSGYEQYF. The chain recombines TRBV7-7 with TRBJ2-7; 8 bases are a match to TRBD2. CDR1 and CDR2 from the germline V gene are SSHAT and FNYEAQ (reference sequence). With V trimmed by 2 bases and J by 4 bases, 1 base remained unmatched. This CDR3 comprises 13 residues.

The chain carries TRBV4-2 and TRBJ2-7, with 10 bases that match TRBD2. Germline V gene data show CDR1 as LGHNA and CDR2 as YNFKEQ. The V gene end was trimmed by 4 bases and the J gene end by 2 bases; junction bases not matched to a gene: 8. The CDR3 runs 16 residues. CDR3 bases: TGTGCCAGCAGCCCCGGCCGGACTAGCGGCACCTACGAGCAGTACTTC. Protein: CASSPGRTSGTYEQYF.

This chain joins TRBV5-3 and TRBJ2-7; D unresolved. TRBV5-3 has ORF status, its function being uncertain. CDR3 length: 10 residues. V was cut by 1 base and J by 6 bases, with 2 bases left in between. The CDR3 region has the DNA TGTGCCAGAAGCTTGCGCGAGCAGTACTTC. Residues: CARSLREQYF.

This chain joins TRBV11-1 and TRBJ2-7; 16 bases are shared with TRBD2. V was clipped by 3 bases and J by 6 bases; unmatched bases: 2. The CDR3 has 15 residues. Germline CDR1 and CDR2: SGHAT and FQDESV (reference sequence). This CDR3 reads CASSFGTSGRGEQYF. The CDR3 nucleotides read TGTGCCAGCAGCTTCGGGACTAGCGGGAGGGGCGAGCAGTACTTC.

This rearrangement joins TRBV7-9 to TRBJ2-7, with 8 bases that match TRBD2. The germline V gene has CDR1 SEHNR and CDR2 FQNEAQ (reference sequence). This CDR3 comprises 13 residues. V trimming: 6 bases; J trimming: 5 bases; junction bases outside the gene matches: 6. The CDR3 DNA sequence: TGTGCCAGCAGTCAGAGCGGGAGCCACGAGCAGTACTTC. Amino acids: CASSQSGSHEQYF.

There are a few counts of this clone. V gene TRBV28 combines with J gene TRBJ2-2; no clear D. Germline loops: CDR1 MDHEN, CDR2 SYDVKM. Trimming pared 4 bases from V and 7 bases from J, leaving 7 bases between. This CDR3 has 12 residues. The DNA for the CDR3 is TGTGCCAGCAGTTACAGCAACGGGGAGCTGTTTTTT. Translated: CASSYSNGELFF.